This T cell receptor beta chain stems from a study of blood T cell repertoires in COVID-19 (dated by TCRdb to between 2020 and 2021). About the study as a whole: Samples from collaborators originated in the United States, Italy and Spain and spanned both the acute and convalescent phases of COVID-19. The material from the prospective study consisted of cDNA or gDNA derived from T cells, B-cell-depleted T cells, or PBMCs. Subjects who had been exposed to COVID-19, were actively infected with it, or had recovered from it provided the deeply sampled blood TCRbeta repertoires that made up the dataset. A freely available public database, intended as a resource for researchers studying the immune response to SARS-CoV-2, is where the repertoires were released. Samples were obtained from the ongoing ImmuneRACE study (first 160 participants) and from about 1,300 subjects provided by 6 global collaborators. The sample metadata nearly always contained a de-identified subject ID, COVID-19 status, age in years and sex. HLA class I and class II types, where available, came from metadata supplied by the sample provider rather than from assay-based typing.

Each collaborating institution followed its own protocols to collect whole blood in K2EDTA tubes. For TCRbeta analysis, collaborators shipped samples in one of three forms: frozen whole blood, isolated PBMCs, or DNA extracted from either of those sample types. Based on the germline V gene (reference sequence), the CDR1 and CDR2 sequences are SGHNT and YYREEE. There are 15 amino acids in the CDR3, from cysteine to phenylalanine inclusive. This entry keeps only the CDR3 DNA: 45 bases, framed from base 1. Compared with germline, V lacks 2 bases and J lacks 6 bases; bases without a gene match: 7. To note about this clone: The clone's antigen remains unknown. No much larger clone is present one base from it, and per-base qualities are unavailable.

The immunoSEQ Assay, a bias-controlled multiplex PCR, was used to amplify TCRbeta CDR3 regions from genomic DNA. In the original analysis: The number of nucleated cells in each sample was estimated by amplification of reference gene primers within the assay. To quantify the absolute abundance of each unique TCRbeta CDR3 rearrangement, sequence reads were collapsed and filtered. For each sample, productive Simpson clonality was calculated by taking the square root of Simpson's diversity index across productive rearrangements. TCRdb stores this immuneACCESS table with in-frame sequences only. Part of the clones is absent; in the studies checked, under half of the shortfall reflects unresolved V genes, and no reason is known for the rest. Clone size and V and J calls were adopted from that table, with D and trimming inferred from the DNA. The sample has tens of thousands of clones on record, 84% of them singletons. The ten top clones hold 9% to 15% of the sample.

Study-wide conclusions, independent of this receptor: How much clinical and demographic metadata was included differed by source and by participant, and the metadata was provided uncurated.

The chain is made from TRBV5-4 and TRBJ2-2, and TRBD2 aligns with 7 junction nucleotides. Sequences were obtained from peripheral blood. This sequence originates from a human donor in a cohort sampled during active COVID-19. The CDR3: CASSFGGRKSGELFF. The sequence in DNA is TGTGCCAGCAGCTTCGGCGGGAGAAAGTCCGGGGAGCTGTTTTTT.